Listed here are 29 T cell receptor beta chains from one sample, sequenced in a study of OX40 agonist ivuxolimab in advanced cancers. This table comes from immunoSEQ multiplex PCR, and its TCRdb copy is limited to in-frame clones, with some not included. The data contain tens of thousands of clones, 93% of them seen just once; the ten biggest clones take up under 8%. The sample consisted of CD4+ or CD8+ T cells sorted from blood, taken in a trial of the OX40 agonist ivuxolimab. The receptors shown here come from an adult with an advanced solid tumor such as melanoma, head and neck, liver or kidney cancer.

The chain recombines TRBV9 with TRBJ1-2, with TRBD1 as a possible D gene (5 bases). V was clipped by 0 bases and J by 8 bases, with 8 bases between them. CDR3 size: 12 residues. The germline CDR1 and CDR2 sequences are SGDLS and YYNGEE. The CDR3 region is CASSVVGRGYTF. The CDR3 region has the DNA TGTGCCAGCAGCGTAGTGGGGCGGGGCTACACCTTC.

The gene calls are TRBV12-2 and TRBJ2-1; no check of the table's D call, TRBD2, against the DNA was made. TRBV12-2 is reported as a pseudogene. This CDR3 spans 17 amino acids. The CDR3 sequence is CASRSLKKRGFYNEQFF. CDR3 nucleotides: TGTGCAAGTCGCTCACTTAAGAAGCGGGGGTTCTACAATGAGCAGTTCTTC.

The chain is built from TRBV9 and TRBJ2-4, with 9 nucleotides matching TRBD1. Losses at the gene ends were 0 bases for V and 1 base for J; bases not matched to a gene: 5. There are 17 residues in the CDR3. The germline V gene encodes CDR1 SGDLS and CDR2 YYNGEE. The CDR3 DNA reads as TGTGCCAGCAGCGTAGGGACAGGGGAGACGGCCAAAAACATTCAGTACTTC. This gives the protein CASSVGTGETAKNIQYF.

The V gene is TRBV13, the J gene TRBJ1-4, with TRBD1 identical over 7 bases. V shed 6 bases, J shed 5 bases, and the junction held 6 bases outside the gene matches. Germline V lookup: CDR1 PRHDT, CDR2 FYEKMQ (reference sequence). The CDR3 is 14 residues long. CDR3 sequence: CASRSRGGNEKLFF. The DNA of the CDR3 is TGTGCCAGCAGGTCCAGGGGGGGAAATGAAAAACTGTTTTTT. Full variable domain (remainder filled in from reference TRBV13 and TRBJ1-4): AAGVIQSPRHLIKEKRETATLKCYPIPRHDTVYWYQQGPGQDPQFLISFYEKMQSDKGSIPDRFSAQQFSDYHSELNMSSLELGDSALYFCASRSRGGNEKLFFGSGTQLSVL.

CDR3 nucleotide sequence: TGTGCCAGCAGCTTAAGGCCGGATAAACGGGAGGGCAATGAGCAGTTCTTC. Translating it yields CASSLRPDKREGNEQFF. V and J are TRBV7-8 and TRBJ2-1; 8 nucleotides match TRBD2. The CDR3 consists of 17 residues. Trimming cost V 2 bases and J 6 bases; bases outside gene matches: 12. The germline V gene encodes CDR1 SGHVS and CDR2 FQNEAQ.

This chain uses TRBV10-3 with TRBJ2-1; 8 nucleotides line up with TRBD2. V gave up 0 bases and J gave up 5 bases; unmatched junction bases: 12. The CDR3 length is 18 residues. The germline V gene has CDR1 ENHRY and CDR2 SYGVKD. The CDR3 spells CAISESGWGTRRDNEQFF. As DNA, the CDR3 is TGTGCCATCAGTGAGTCGGGGTGGGGGACTAGAAGGGACAATGAGCAGTTCTTC.

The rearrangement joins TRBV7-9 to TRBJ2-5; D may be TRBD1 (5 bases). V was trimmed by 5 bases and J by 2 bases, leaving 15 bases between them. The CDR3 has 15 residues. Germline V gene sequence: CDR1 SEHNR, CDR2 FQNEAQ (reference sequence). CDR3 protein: CASSLGPRVQETQYF. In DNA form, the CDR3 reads TGTGCCAGCAGCCTGGGTCCCAGGGTACAAGAGACCCAGTACTTC.

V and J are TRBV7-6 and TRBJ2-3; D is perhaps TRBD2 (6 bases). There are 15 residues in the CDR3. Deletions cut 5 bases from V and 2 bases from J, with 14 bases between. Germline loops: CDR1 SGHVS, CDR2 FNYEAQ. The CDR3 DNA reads TGTGCCAGCAGCCCCTCTAGCGCTCCCACAGATACGCAGTATTTT. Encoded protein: CASSPSSAPTDTQYF.

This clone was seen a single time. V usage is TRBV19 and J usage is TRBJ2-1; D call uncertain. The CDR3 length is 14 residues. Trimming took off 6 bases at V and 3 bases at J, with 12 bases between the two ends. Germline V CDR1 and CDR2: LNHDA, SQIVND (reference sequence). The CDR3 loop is CASSNIPRYNEQFF. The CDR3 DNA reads TGTGCCAGTAGCAATATCCCTCGCTACAATGAGCAGTTCTTC.

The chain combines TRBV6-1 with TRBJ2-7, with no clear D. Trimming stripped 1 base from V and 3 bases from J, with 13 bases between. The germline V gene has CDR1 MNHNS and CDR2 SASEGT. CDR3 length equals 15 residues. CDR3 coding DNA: TGTGCCAGCAGTGAAGGGTGGGCAGATTACTACGAGCAGTACTTC. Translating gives CASSEGWADYYEQYF.

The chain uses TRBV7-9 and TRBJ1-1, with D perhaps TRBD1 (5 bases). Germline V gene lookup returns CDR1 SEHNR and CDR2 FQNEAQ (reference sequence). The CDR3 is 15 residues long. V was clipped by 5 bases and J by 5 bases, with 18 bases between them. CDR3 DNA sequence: TGTGCCAGCAGCGAAACGCAAGGGGACCAAACTGAAGCTTTCTTT. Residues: CASSETQGDQTEAFF.

This CDR3 reads CASSQGRDRVGYTF. CDR3 DNA: TGCGCCAGCAGCCAAGGGCGGGACAGGGTTGGCTACACCTTC. The rearrangement joins TRBV4-1 to TRBJ1-2; 9 nucleotides align to TRBD1. Germline CDR1 and CDR2: MGHRA and YSYEKL. CDR3 length: 14 residues. The V gene end was trimmed by 1 base and the J gene end by 7 bases; junction bases not matched to a gene: 4.

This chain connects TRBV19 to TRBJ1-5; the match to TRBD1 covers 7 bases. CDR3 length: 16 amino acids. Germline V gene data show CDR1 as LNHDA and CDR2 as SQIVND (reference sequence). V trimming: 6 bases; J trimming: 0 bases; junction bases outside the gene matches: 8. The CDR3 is CASRDRDRDSNQPQHF. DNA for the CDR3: TGTGCCAGTAGGGACCGGGACAGAGATAGCAATCAGCCCCAGCATTTT. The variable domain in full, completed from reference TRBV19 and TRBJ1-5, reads DGGITQSPKYLFRKEGQNVTLSCEQNLNHDAMYWYRQDPGQGLRLIYYSQIVNDFQKGDIAEGYSVSREKKESFPLTVTSAQKNPTAFYLCASRDRDRDSNQPQHFGDGTRLSIL.

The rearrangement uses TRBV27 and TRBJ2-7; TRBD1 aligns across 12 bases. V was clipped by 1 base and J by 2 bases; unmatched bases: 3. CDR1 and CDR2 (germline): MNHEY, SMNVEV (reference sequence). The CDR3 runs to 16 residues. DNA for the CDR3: TGTGCCAGCAGTTTATGGGGGACAGGGGGCCCCTACGAGCAGTACTTC. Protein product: CASSLWGTGGPYEQYF.

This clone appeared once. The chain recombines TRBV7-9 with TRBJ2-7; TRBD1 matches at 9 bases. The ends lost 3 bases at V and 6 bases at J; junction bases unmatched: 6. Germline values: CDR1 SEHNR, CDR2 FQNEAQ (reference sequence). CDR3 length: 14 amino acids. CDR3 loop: CASSLGQGDSEQYF. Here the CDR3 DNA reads TGTGCCAGCAGCTTGGGACAGGGTGACTCCGAGCAGTACTTC.

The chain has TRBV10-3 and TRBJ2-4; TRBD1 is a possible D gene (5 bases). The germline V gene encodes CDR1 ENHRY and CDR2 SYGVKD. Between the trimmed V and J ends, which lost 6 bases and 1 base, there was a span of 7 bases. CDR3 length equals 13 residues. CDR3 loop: CAIRAGAKNIQYF. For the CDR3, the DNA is TGTGCCATCAGGGCAGGGGCCAAAAACATTCAGTACTTC.

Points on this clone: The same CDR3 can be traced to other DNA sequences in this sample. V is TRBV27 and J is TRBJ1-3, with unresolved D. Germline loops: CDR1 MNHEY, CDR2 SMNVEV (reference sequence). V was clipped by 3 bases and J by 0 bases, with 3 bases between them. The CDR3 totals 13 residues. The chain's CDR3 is CASSLSSGNTIYF. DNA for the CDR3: TGTGCCAGCAGTTTGAGCTCTGGAAACACCATATATTTT.

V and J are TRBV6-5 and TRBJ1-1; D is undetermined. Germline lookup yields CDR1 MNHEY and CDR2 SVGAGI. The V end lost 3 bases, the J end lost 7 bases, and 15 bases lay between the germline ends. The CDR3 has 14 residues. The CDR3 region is CASSYDPHDGEAFF. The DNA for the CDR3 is TGTGCCAGCAGTTATGACCCCCACGACGGTGAAGCTTTCTTT.

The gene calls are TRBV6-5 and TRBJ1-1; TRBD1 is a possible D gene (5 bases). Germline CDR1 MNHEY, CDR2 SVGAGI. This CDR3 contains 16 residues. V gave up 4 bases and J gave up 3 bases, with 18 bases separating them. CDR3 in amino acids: CASSSLPLGGDTEAFF. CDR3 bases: TGTGCCAGCAGTTCCCTACCTCTGGGGGGGGACACTGAAGCTTTCTTT.

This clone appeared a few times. The CDR3 nucleotides are TGTGCCTGGAGTCTCGACACCCCCTATGGCTACACCTTC. Its protein is CAWSLDTPYGYTF. V usage is TRBV30 and J usage is TRBJ1-2; D ambiguous. The CDR3 is made up of 13 amino acids. Trimming stripped 2 bases from V and 4 bases from J, with 11 bases between. Germline-derived CDR1 and CDR2 are GTSNPN and SVGIG (reference sequence).

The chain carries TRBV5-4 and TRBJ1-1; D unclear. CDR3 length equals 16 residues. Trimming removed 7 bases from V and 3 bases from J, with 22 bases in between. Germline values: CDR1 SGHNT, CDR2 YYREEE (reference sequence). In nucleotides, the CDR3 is TGTGCCAGCGGGAAGGGTGTAGGGCGGAGGGACACTGAAGCTTTCTTT. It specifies CASGKGVGRRDTEAFF.

The DNA of the CDR3 is TGTGCCAGCAGCTTAATAGGGACAGGCCCTAAAGGGGAAAAACTGTTTTTT. Amino acid sequence: CASSLIGTGPKGEKLFF. V is TRBV7-9 and J is TRBJ1-4; the match to TRBD1 covers 8 bases. Germline V lookup: CDR1 SEHNR, CDR2 FQNEAQ (reference sequence). V shed 2 bases, J shed 8 bases, and the junction held 13 bases outside the gene matches. This CDR3 region has 17 residues.

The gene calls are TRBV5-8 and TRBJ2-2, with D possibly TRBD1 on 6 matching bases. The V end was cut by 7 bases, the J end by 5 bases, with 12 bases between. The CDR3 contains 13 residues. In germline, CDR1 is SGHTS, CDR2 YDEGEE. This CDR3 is CASCGQPTGELFF. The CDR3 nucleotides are TGTGCCAGCTGCGGACAGCCGACCGGGGAGCTGTTTTTT.

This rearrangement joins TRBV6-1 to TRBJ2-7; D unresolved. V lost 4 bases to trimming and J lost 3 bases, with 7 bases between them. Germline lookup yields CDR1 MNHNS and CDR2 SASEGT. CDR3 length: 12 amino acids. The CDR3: CASSVSDYEQYF. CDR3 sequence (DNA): TGTGCCAGCAGTGTCAGCGACTACGAGCAGTACTTC.

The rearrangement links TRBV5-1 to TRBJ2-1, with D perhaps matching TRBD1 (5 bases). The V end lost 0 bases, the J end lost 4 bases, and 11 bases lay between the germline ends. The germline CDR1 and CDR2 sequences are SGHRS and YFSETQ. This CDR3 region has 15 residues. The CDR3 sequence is CASSLEAGQYNEQFF. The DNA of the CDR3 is TGCGCCAGCAGCTTGGAGGCAGGACAATACAATGAGCAGTTCTTC.

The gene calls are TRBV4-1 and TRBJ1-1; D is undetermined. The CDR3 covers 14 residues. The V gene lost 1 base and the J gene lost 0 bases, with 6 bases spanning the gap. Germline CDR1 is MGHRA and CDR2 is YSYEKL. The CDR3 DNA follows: TGCGCCAGCAGCCAAGGGCAAGTGAACACTGAAGCTTTCTTT. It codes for CASSQGQVNTEAFF.

CDR3 loop: CASSPRGGGTDTQYF. The CDR3 region has the DNA TGCGCCAGCAGCCCGAGGGGCGGGGGGACAGATACGCAGTATTTT. This sequence joins TRBV5-1 and TRBJ2-3; 8 nucleotides line up with TRBD2. The V gene's germline CDR1 is SGHRS and CDR2 YFSETQ. The junction had 7 bases not matched to a gene; V was cut back by 4 bases and J by 3 bases. This CDR3 comprises 15 residues.

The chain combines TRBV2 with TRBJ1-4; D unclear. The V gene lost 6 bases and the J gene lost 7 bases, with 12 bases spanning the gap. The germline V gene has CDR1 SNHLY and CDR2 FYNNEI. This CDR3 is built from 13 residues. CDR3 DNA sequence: TGTGCCAGCAGGAGACCTGGAGGTGAAAAACTGTTTTTT. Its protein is CASRRPGGEKLFF.

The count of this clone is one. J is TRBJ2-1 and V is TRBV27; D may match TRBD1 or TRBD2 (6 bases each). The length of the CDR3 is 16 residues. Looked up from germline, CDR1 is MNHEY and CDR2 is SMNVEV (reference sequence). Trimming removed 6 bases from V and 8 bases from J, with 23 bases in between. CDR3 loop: CASSSWGTGAGDEQFF. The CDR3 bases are TGTGCCAGCAGCTCCTGGGGGACGGGGGCCGGGGATGAGCAGTTCTTC.